This T cell receptor (beta chain) was identified in a study of T cells in tuberculosis. The CDR3 runs to 14 residues. The germline gives CDR1 SQVTM, CDR2 ANQGSEA. V gave up 3 bases and J gave up 5 bases, with 16 bases separating them. Time point noted: new active TB diagnosis, blood taken before or within 7 days of starting treatment. The protocol was immunoSEQ multiplex PCR, while the TCRdb copy is restricted to in-frame clones and leaves out a portion. The sample has roughly 35,000 clones, about 90% seen once; the top ten hold 6.5% to 8.5%. The chain uses TRBV29-1 and TRBJ1-1; D may be TRBD1 (6 bases). The sequences come from PBMCs, collected at tuberculosis diagnosis. This TCR derives from an adult with tuberculosis. Some clones in this sample may be carry-over from other donors' samples. In nucleotides, the CDR3 is TGCAGCGTTGACCCCCCGACAGGTGTTACTGAAGCTTTCTTT. As protein: CSVDPPTGVTEAFF.